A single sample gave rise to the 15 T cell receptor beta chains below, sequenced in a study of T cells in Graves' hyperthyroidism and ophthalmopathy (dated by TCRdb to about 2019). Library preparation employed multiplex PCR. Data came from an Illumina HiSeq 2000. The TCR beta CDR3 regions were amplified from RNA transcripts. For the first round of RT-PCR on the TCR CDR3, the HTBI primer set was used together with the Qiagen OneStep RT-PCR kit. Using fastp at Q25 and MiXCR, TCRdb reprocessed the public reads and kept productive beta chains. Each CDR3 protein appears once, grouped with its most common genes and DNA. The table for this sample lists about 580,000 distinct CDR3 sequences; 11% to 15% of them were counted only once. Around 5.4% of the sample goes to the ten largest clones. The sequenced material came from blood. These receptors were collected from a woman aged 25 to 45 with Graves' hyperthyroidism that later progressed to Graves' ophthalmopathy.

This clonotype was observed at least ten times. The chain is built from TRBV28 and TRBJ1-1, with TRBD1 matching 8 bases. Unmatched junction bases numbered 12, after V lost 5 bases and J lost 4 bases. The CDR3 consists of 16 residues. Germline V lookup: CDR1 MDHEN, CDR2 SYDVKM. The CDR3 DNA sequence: TGTGCCAGCAGTGCCAACGGACAGGGTTCAAGCACTGAAGCTTTCTTT. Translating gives CASSANGQGSSTEAFF. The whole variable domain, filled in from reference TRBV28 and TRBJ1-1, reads DVKVTQSSRYLVKRTGEKVFLECVQDMDHENMFWYRQDPGLGLRLIYFSYDVKMKEKGDIPEGYSVSREKKERFSLILESASTNQTSMYLCASSANGQGSSTEAFFGQGTRLTVV.

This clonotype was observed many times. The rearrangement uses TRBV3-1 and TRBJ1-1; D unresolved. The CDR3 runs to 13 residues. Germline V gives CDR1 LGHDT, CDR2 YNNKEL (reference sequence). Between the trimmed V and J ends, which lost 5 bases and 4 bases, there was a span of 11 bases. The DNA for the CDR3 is TGTGCCAGCAGCAAAAGGGAGGGCACTGAAGCTTTCTTT. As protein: CASSKREGTEAFF.

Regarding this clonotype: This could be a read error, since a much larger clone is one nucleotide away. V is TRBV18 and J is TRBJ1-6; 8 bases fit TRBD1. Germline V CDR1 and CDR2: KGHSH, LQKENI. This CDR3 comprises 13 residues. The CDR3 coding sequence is TGTGTCAGCTCTCAGACAGGGGATTCACCCCTCCACTTT. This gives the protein CVSSQTGDSPLHF.

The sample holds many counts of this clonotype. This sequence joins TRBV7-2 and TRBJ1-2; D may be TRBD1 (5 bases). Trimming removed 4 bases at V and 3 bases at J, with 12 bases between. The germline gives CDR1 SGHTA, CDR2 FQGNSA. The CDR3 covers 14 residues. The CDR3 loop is CASSSTGVYYGYTF. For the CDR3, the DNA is TGTGCCAGCAGCTCAACAGGTGTATACTATGGCTACACCTTC.

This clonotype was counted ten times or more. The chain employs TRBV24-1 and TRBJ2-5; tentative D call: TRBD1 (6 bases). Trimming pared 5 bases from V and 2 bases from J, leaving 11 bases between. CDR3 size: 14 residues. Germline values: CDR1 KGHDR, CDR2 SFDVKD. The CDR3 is CATSAGGTQETQYF. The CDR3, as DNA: TGTGCCACCAGTGCCGGTGGGACACAAGAGACCCAGTACTTC.

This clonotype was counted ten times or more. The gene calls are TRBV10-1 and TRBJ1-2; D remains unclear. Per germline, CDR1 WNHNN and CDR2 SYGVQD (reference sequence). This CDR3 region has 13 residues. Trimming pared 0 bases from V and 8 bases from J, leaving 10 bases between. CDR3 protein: CASSESGSRGYTF. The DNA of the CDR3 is TGCGCCAGCAGTGAGTCGGGCAGCCGGGGCTACACCTTC.

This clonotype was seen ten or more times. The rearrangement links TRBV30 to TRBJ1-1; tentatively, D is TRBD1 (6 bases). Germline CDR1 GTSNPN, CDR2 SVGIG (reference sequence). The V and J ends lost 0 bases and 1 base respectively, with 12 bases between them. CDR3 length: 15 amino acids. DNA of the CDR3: TGTGCCTGGAGTGTAAATTCCAGGGGGAACACTGAAGCTTTCTTT. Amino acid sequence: CAWSVNSRGNTEAFF.

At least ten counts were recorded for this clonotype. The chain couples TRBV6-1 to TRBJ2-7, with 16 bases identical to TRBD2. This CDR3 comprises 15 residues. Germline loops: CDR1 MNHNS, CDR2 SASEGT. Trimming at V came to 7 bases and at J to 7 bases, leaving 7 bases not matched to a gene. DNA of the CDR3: TGTGCCAGCACTCCCCCGGGACTAGCGGGGGGGGAGCAGTACTTC. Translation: CASTPPGLAGGEQYF.

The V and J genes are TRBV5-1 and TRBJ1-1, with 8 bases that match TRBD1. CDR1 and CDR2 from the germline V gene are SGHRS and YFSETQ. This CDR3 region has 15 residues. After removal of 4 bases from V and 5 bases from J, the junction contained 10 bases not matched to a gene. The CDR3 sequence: CASSPGQERITEAFF. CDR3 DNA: TGCGCCAGCAGCCCGGGACAGGAGAGGATTACTGAAGCTTTCTTT.

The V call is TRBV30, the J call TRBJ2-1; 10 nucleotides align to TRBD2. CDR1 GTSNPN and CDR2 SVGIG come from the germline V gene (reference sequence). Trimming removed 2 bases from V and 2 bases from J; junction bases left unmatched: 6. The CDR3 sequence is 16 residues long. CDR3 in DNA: TGTGCCTGGAGTAAGAGCGGGAGGGGGCCCTACAATGAGCAGTTCTTC. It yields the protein CAWSKSGRGPYNEQFF.

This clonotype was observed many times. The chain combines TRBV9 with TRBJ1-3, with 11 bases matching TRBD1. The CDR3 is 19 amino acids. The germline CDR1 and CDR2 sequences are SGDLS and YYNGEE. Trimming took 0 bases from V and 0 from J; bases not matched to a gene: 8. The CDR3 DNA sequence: TGTGCCAGCAGCGTAGCGGGGACAGGGGGGGAGTCCTCTGGAAACACCATATATTTT. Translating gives CASSVAGTGGESSGNTIYF. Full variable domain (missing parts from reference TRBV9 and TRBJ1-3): DSGVTQTPKHLITATGQRVTLRCSPRSGDLSVYWYQQSLDQGLQFLIQYYNGEERAKGNILERFSAQQFPDLHSELNLSSLELGDSALYFCASSVAGTGGESSGNTIYFGEGSWLTVV.

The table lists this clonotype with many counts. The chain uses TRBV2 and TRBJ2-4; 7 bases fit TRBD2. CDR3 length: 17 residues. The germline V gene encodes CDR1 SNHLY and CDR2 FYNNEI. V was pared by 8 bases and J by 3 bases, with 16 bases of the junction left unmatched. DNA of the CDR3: TGTGCCAGCTGCCCCCCGGTGGGAGGGCGCCACAAAAACATTCAGTACTTC. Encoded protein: CASCPPVGGRHKNIQYF.

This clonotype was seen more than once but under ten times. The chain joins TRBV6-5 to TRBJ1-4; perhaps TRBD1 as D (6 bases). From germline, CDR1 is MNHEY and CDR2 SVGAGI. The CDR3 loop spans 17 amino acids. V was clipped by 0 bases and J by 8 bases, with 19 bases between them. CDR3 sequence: CASSYSTGGTNKEKLFF. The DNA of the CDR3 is TGTGCCAGCAGTTACTCGACAGGCGGAACAAACAAGGAAAAACTGTTTTTT.

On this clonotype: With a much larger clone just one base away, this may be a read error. CDR3 loop: CASSLYVGGTNTEASF. The CDR3 DNA is TGCGCCAGCAGCTTGTATGTGGGGGGGACTAACACTGAAGCTTCCTTT. This chain links TRBV5-1 with TRBJ1-1, with D perhaps matching TRBD1 (5 bases). CDR1 is SGHRS, CDR2 YFSETQ, per germline. The CDR3 runs to 16 residues.

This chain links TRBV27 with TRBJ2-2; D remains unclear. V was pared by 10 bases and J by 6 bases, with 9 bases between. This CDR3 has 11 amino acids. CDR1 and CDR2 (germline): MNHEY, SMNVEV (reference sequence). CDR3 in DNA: TGTGCCACCCTTTACGCCGGGGAGCTGTTTTTT. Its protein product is CATLYAGELFF.